These 8 T cell receptor beta chains originate from one sample sequenced in a study of T cell changes during pregnancy in multiple sclerosis. Clones were sequenced by immunoSEQ multiplex PCR, and TCRdb holds only the in-frame ones, with some missing. The data show tens of thousands of clones, roughly 90% seen once. Sequenced material: CD8+ T cells from peripheral blood mononuclear cells, taken before pregnancy. Receptors originate from a female donor with multiple sclerosis, enrolled in a pregnancy study.

This clone was counted once. The chain uses TRBV9 and TRBJ2-5; D is unclear. Germline CDR1 and CDR2: SGDLS and YYNGEE. Trimming removed 0 bases at V and 1 base at J, with 7 bases between. CDR3 length: 14 amino acids. For the CDR3, the DNA is TGTGCCAGCAGCGTAGAAAACACCCAAGAGACCCAGTACTTC. Translating gives CASSVENTQETQYF.

The chain is built from TRBV7-6 and TRBJ2-5; TRBD2 is a possible D gene (6 bases). V was cut by 5 bases and J by 3 bases, with 10 bases left in between. The CDR3 loop spans 13 amino acids. From germline, CDR1 is SGHVS and CDR2 FNYEAQ. The CDR3 here is CASSLPGEETQYF. The CDR3 DNA is TGTGCCAGCAGCCTCCCGGGGGAAGAGACCCAGTACTTC.

The chain employs TRBV4-1 and TRBJ1-4, with D tentatively TRBD1 (5 bases). This CDR3 is built from 15 residues. The V and J ends lost 2 bases and 7 bases respectively, with 14 bases between them. Germline assignment: CDR1 MGHRA and CDR2 YSYEKL. The CDR3 DNA follows: TGCGCCAGCAGCCAAATAGGGGTTCAAAGTGAAAAACTGTTTTTT. Protein product: CASSQIGVQSEKLFF.

In this sample, this clone turned up a few times. The chain has TRBV15 and TRBJ1-1; tentatively, D is TRBD1 (6 bases). V lost 6 bases to trimming and J lost 1 base, with 12 bases between them. The CDR3 totals 14 residues. Germline V CDR1 and CDR2: LNHNV, YYDKDF (reference sequence). CDR3 residues: CATSPDRWNTEAFF. The DNA for the CDR3 is TGTGCCACCAGTCCCGACAGGTGGAACACTGAAGCTTTCTTT.

V gene TRBV9 combines with J gene TRBJ1-3; the D gene is possibly TRBD1 (6 bases). Germline CDR1 and CDR2: SGDLS and YYNGEE. The germline V and J ends were trimmed by 4 bases and 4 bases, with 9 bases remaining between them. The CDR3 contains 13 residues. CDR3 in DNA: TGTGCCAGCAGCCCGGGGGGCGGAAACACCATATATTTT. It translates to CASSPGGGNTIYF.

V gene TRBV4-3 combines with J gene TRBJ2-1; a possible D gene is TRBD1 (5 bases). Germline V lookup: CDR1 LGHNA, CDR2 YSLEER. The CDR3 has 18 amino acids. Trimming took off 2 bases at V and 0 bases at J, with 17 bases between the two ends. The CDR3 here is CASSQRALRQSSYNEQFF. Written as DNA, the CDR3 is TGCGCCAGCAGCCAAAGGGCCCTCCGACAGAGCTCCTACAATGAGCAGTTCTTC.

The chain recombines TRBV27 with TRBJ1-5, with 9 bases identical to TRBD1. The CDR3 contains 14 residues. V shed 6 bases and J 7 bases; nucleotides not matched to a gene: 7. Germline CDR1 reads MNHEY; CDR2 reads SMNVEV (reference sequence). The CDR3 here is CASSPGTGTQPQHF. The CDR3 nucleotides are TGTGCCAGCAGCCCCGGGACAGGGACACAGCCCCAGCATTTT.

The chain links TRBV15 to TRBJ2-7; D not certain. Germline CDR1 LNHNV, CDR2 YYDKDF (reference sequence). This CDR3 comprises 13 residues. V was cut by 5 bases and J by 6 bases, with 14 bases left in between. CDR3 sequence (DNA): TGTGCCACCAGCTCATGGAGAGGTAGCGAGCAGTACTTC. Translating it yields CATSSWRGSEQYF.